The T cell receptor (beta chain) described here comes from a study of blood T cell repertoires in COVID-19. Study-wide background: PBMCs, B-cell-depleted T cells, or T cells were the source of the cDNA or gDNA that made up the material.

Germline V lookup: CDR1 DFQATT, CDR2 SNEGSKA (reference sequence). The trim removed 3 bases at V and 6 bases at J, leaving 5 bases unmatched. The CDR3 contains 14 residues. Clones were sequenced by immunoSEQ multiplex PCR, and TCRdb holds only the in-frame ones, with some missing. Of about 29,000 clones in the sample, roughly 82% are singletons; the top ten hold about 1.8%. The clonotype comes from a man older than 75 with active or convalescent COVID-19. The V and J genes are TRBV20-1 and TRBJ1-2, with 12 positions matching TRBD1. The sequenced material came from peripheral blood. The chain's CDR3 is CSASPGQGADGYTF. CDR3 bases: TGCAGTGCTAGTCCGGGACAGGGGGCTGATGGCTACACCTTC.